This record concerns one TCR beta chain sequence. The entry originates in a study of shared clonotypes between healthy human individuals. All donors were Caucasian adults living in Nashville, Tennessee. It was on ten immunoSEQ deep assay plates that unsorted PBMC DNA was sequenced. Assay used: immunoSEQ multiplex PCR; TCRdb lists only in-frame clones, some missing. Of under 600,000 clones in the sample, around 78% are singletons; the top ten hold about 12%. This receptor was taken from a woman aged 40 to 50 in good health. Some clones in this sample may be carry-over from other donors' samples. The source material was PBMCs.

This CDR3 reads CASSLTGYTEAFF. The CDR3 coding sequence is TGTGCCAGCAGCCTGACAGGCTACACTGAAGCTTTCTTT. The chain couples TRBV5-4 to TRBJ1-1; TRBD1 might be the D (6 bases). Germline V gene sequence: CDR1 SGHNT, CDR2 YYREEE (reference sequence). This CDR3 contains 13 residues. The V and J ends lost 4 bases and 3 bases respectively, with 10 bases between them.